This T cell receptor beta chain was found in a study of vaccination effects on CD4 cells after COVID-19. Points from the study as a whole: There were few convalescent patients in the study and no early post-infection timepoints. Cross-reaction with common cold coronaviruses was seen in only 1 of 255 vaccine-induced clones from healthy vaccinees.

Viral peptide pools were used in the ViraFEST assay to expand antigen-specific CD4+ T cells, and sequencing came afterward. Researchers isolated CD4+ T cells once 9 to 11 days of culture had elapsed. Vaccine recipients, nucleocapsid antibody negative, had no prior SARS-CoV-2 infection. PBMC cultures contained 1.5 million to 2 million cells per well, roughly 10 IU/ml IL-2 and roughly 9.5 ug/ml peptides. Libraries were prepared by immunoSEQ multiplex PCR; TCRdb keeps only in-frame clonotypes and omits some of them. The table shows some 30,000 clones, with 72% occurring only once. This clone occurred once. Its antigen is currently unknown. This material consisted of CD4+ T cells from PBMCs cultured with SARS-CoV-2 spike peptides, taken before COVID-19 vaccination. The receptor's source is a human donor who received a COVID-19 vaccine.

CDR3 bases: TGTGCCACCCGTAGCGGGGGCCAAAAAGAGACCCAGTACTTC. Translation gives CATRSGGQKETQYF. The gene calls are TRBV24-1 and TRBJ2-5, with 9 nucleotides matching TRBD2. The J segment lost 3 bases and the V segment lost 9 bases, leaving 7 bases of the junction unmatched. Germline loops: CDR1 KGHDR, CDR2 SFDVKD. The CDR3 is made up of 14 amino acids.